Listed below are T cell receptor beta chains from one sample, sequenced in a study of cytomegalovirus exposure and HLA in healthy donors. TCRdb's table, derived via immunoSEQ multiplex PCR, lists solely in-frame clones and lacks some. The sample contains 150,000 or so clones, approximately 79% of which appear only once. Sequenced sample: PBMCs. These receptors were taken from a man aged 35-49 years in good health and CMV-seropositive. The CDR3 runs from the conserved cysteine through the conserved F or W. A D gene is named only where the DNA matches it firmly. For some rows the clone size is stated as once, few or many, or as a class when expanded; others skip it.

d_call	v_call	clone_size	j_call	cdr3_aa	cdr3_nt
.	TRBV27	.	TRBJ2-7	CASSPGPREQYF	TGTGCCAGCAGTCCCGGTCCCCGCGAGCAGTACTTC
.	TRBV2	few	TRBJ1-2	CASSEIVGPATYGYTF	TGTGCCAGCAGTGAAATCGTGGGCCCGGCTACCTATGGCTACACCTTC
.	TRBV2	.	TRBJ2-6	CASGKQEAGANVLTF	TGTGCCAGCGGGAAACAGGAAGCTGGGGCCAACGTCCTGACTTTC
TRBD1	TRBV29-1	once	TRBJ2-6	CSVGQGVGGANVLTF	TGCAGCGTGGGACAGGGGGTTGGTGGGGCCAACGTCCTGACTTTC
.	TRBV5-6	.	TRBJ2-5	CASSKRQLQETQYF	TGTGCCAGCAGCAAACGACAACTCCAAGAGACCCAGTACTTC
TRBD1	TRBV19	.	TRBJ2-2	CASSRSGTGGHTGELFF	TGTGCCAGTAGTAGATCCGGGACAGGGGGACACACCGGGGAGCTGTTTTTT
.	TRBV7-9	.	TRBJ1-6	CSSSLVLTGSPLHF	TGTTCCAGCAGCTTAGTCCTCACGGGTTCACCCCTCCACTTT
.	TRBV5-1	.	TRBJ1-3	CASSLGVSGNTIYF	TGCGCCAGCAGCTTGGGAGTCTCTGGAAACACCATATATTTT
.	TRBV19	.	TRBJ1-2	CASSIRTARVSGYTF	TGTGCCAGTAGTATCCGGACAGCTCGAGTTTCTGGCTACACCTTC
.	TRBV30	.	TRBJ1-2	CAWTGGQDGYTF	TGTGCCTGGACAGGTGGGCAGGATGGCTACACCTTC
TRBD1	TRBV5-1	.	TRBJ2-1	CASSLHNRGPYNEQFF	TGCGCCAGCAGCCTACACAACAGGGGCCCCTACAATGAGCAGTTCTTC
.	TRBV29-1	.	TRBJ2-1	CSVEGWGAYNEQFF	TGCAGCGTTGAAGGGTGGGGGGCCTACAATGAGCAGTTCTTC
.	TRBV5-4	.	TRBJ2-7	CASSPLVGRRSSYEQYF	TGTGCCAGCAGCCCCCTAGTAGGGCGGAGGAGCTCCTACGAGCAGTACTTC
.	TRBV7-2	once	TRBJ2-7	CASSLRQDAEQYF	TGTGCCAGCAGCTTACGGCAGGATGCCGAGCAGTACTTC
.	TRBV4-1	.	TRBJ1-5	CASSQGERTHQPQHF	TGCGCCAGCAGCCAAGGTGAGCGTACCCATCAGCCCCAGCATTTT
TRBD1	TRBV5-1	.	TRBJ1-4	CASTLGVTGGFEKLFF	TGCGCCAGCACCCTTGGTGTTACAGGGGGCTTTGAAAAACTGTTTTTT
TRBD2	TRBV9	.	TRBJ2-5	CASSVGDSGPETQYF	TGTGCCAGCAGCGTAGGGGATAGCGGGCCAGAGACCCAGTACTTC
TRBD1	TRBV30	few	TRBJ1-2	CAWSEDRAYGYTF	TGTGCCTGGAGTGAGGACAGGGCCTATGGCTACACCTTC
.	TRBV4-3	.	TRBJ1-4	CASSHGSLHPNEKLFF	TGCGCCAGCAGCCACGGGTCTCTCCACCCTAATGAAAAACTGTTTTTT
.	TRBV2	few	TRBJ2-3	CASNWGGRTDTQYF	TGTGCCAGCAATTGGGGGGGCCGCACAGATACGCAGTATTTT
.	TRBV5-4	.	TRBJ2-3	CASSFDGGTQYF	TGTGCCAGCAGCTTTGACGGGGGAACGCAGTATTTT
.	TRBV6-5	.	TRBJ1-1	CASSLLDRSNTEAFF	TGTGCCAGCAGTCTACTCGACAGATCGAACACTGAGGCTTTCTTT
.	TRBV5-1	.	TRBJ1-4	CASSLGPGSNEKLFF	TGCGCCAGCAGCTTGGGTCCGGGGTCTAATGAAAAACTGTTTTTT
.	TRBV10-2	few	TRBJ2-1	CASSRDRRSYNEQFF	TGCGCCAGCAGCCGAGACAGGAGGAGCTACAATGAGCAGTTCTTC
.	TRBV11-2	once	TRBJ1-1	CASSLAFSGNTEAFF	TGTGCCAGCAGCTTAGCCTTCTCGGGGAACACTGAAGCTTTCTTT
.	TRBV20-1	.	TRBJ2-3	CSAHGDTQYF	TGCAGTGCTCACGGAGATACGCAGTATTTT
.	TRBV6-1	.	TRBJ2-7	CASSEAPPSGKQYF	TGTGCCAGCAGTGAAGCGCCCCCCTCCGGTAAGCAGTACTTC
.	TRBV11-2	.	TRBJ2-5	CASSLVRETQYF	TGTGCCAGCAGCTTAGTTCGGGAGACCCAGTACTTC
TRBD1	TRBV25-1	.	TRBJ1-2	CASSAPRLGQAGYGYTF	TGTGCCAGCAGTGCACCCCGGCTCGGACAGGCGGGCTATGGCTATACCTTC
.	TRBV7-2	.	TRBJ1-1	CASSLRQTEAFF	TGTGCCAGCAGTCTCAGACAGACTGAAGCTTTCTTT
.	TRBV4-3	.	TRBJ2-5	CASSQDVGTETQYF	TGCGCCAGCAGCCAAGACGTGGGCACAGAGACCCAGTACTTC
.	TRBV5-6	.	TRBJ1-1	CASSWRGNTEAFF	TGTGCCAGCAGCTGGAGGGGGAACACTGAAGCTTTCTTT
TRBD1	TRBV7-2	.	TRBJ1-6	CASSSQGDHNSPLHF	TGTGCCAGCAGCTCGCAGGGGGACCATAATTCACCCCTCCACTTT
TRBD2	TRBV5-1	.	TRBJ2-7	CASSFTGGEQYF	TGCGCCAGCAGCTTTACGGGGGGCGAGCAGTACTTC
TRBD1	TRBV7-2	.	TRBJ1-1	CASSFRQGRAEAFF	TGTGCCAGCAGCTTCAGACAGGGGAGAGCTGAAGCTTTCTTT
.	TRBV7-2	.	TRBJ2-5	CASSLQEGYSWTQYF	TGTGCCAGCAGCTTGCAGGAGGGATATAGTTGGACCCAGTACTTC
.	TRBV4-2	few	TRBJ2-3	CASSQEGSSTDTQYF	TGTGCCAGCAGCCAAGAAGGGAGTAGCACAGATACGCAGTATTTT
.	TRBV7-3	once	TRBJ1-1	CASSSSVNTEAFF	TGTGCCAGCAGCTCTTCAGTGAACACTGAAGCTTTCTTT
.	TRBV5-1	once	TRBJ1-1	CASSLRLRTEAFF	TGCGCCAGCTCCCTCCGGTTGAGGACTGAAGCTTTCTTT
.	TRBV9	.	TRBJ1-6	CASSVGRDYSPLHF	TGTGCCAGCAGCGTAGGCAGGGACTACTCACCCCTCCACTTT
.	TRBV25-1	few	TRBJ1-6	CASSDGTNRVSNSPLHF	TGTGCCAGCAGTGATGGTACCAACAGGGTTTCTAATTCACCCCTCCACTTT
.	TRBV10-3	.	TRBJ1-1	CAIKTDHDTEAFF	TGTGCCATCAAGACAGACCACGACACTGAAGCTTTCTTT
TRBD1	TRBV11-1	.	TRBJ2-5	CASSLATGWETQYF	TGTGCCAGCAGCCTCGCGACAGGGTGGGAGACCCAGTACTTC
.	TRBV7-8	once	TRBJ2-7	CASSPHRLESYEQYF	TGTGCCAGCAGCCCACATAGGCTGGAGTCCTACGAGCAGTACTTC
TRBD1	TRBV6-1	.	TRBJ1-1	CASSARDREAFF	TGTGCCAGCAGCGCCCGGGACAGAGAAGCTTTCTTT
.	TRBV18	.	TRBJ2-1	CASSLGQSSYNEQFF	TGTGCCAGCTCACTAGGACAAAGCTCCTACAATGAGCAGTTCTTC
.	TRBV9	.	TRBJ1-2	CASSVPGQSKGYTF	TGTGCCAGCAGCGTTCCCGGACAGTCTAAGGGCTACACCTTC
.	TRBV9	.	TRBJ1-3	CASSVDPGLPSGNTIYF	TGTGCCAGCAGCGTAGACCCAGGCTTACCCTCTGGAAACACCATATATTTT
TRBD1	TRBV6-6	.	TRBJ2-7	CASRPRQGTYEQYF	TGTGCCAGCAGACCCAGACAGGGGACCTACGAGCAGTACTTC
TRBD1	TRBV5-6	.	TRBJ1-5	CASSNNRGLQPQHF	TGTGCCAGCAGCAACAACAGGGGTCTTCAGCCCCAGCATTTT
.	TRBV5-4	.	TRBJ2-2	CASSPRNTGELFF	TGTGCCAGCAGCCCCAGGAACACCGGGGAGCTGTTTTTT
TRBD1	TRBV19	.	TRBJ2-1	CASSIDRGRVARKFF	TGTGCCAGTAGTATAGATAGGGGGCGGGTCGCTAGGAAGTTCTTC
TRBD1	TRBV6-9	.	TRBJ2-1	CASPSQQGAPDRRNNEQFF	TGTGCCTCACCTTCTCAACAGGGGGCCCCGGATCGGAGGAACAATGAGCAGTTCTTC
.	TRBV19	.	TRBJ2-4	CASSTNTDFKNIQYF	TGTGCCAGTAGTACGAACACGGACTTCAAAAACATTCAGTACTTC
.	TRBV9	.	TRBJ1-6	CASSPTGQLGSPLHF	TGTGCCAGCAGCCCAACAGGGCAACTTGGTTCACCCCTCCACTTT